Detailed here is one TCR beta chain. Antigen specificity is unknown. TCRdb analysed the reads with MiXCR anew, one entry per CDR3 protein. The table records approximately 140,000 distinct CDR3 sequences, about 24% of them present only once. This sample was taken from a study of T cell repertoires in cytomegalovirus infection. Trimming removed 2 bases from V and 0 bases from J, with 20 bases in between. Germline V gene lookup returns CDR1 SGHVS and CDR2 FQNEAQ. The CDR3 length is 19 residues. This sequence originates from a human donor in good health (CMV status not recorded). Some clones in this sample may be carry-over from other donors' samples. Sequenced sample: PBMCs, sequenced either directly or after in vitro stimulation (not recorded which). This chain links TRBV7-8 with TRBJ1-5, with D perhaps matching TRBD1 (5 bases). The DNA for the CDR3 is TGTGCCAGCAGCTTATTTTCTCGGGGCCCCGCCTATAGCAATCAGCCCCAGCATTTT. Translation gives CASSLFSRGPAYSNQPQHF.